This TCR beta chain was recovered during a study of technical replicates of blood from a handful of donors. Germline V lookup: CDR1 LNHDA, CDR2 SQIVND (reference sequence). CDR3 length equals 18 residues. V gave up 9 bases and J gave up 0 bases, with 26 bases separating them. Measured with immunoSEQ multiplex PCR; TCRdb has only the in-frame clones, and not every one. The sample holds some 81,000 clones, 91% seen once. Sequencing was carried out using T cells isolated from PBMCs. This clonotype was obtained from a human donor in good health. This chain links TRBV19 with TRBJ1-2, with D unclear. CDR3 DNA: TGTGCCAGCAAACCCCGCGAGGGCGCGGTATACGCTAACTATGGCTACACCTTC. Translated: CASKPREGAVYANYGYTF.